A single TCR beta chain is shown here with its context. Assay: immunoSEQ multiplex PCR; the TCRdb copy retains only in-frame clones and omits some. The sample carries about 300,000 clones, around nine tenths recorded once. This sample is drawn from a study of blood T cell repertoires in COVID-19. Sequencing was done on a sample of PBMCs or T cells enriched from blood (not recorded which). This TCR was sampled from a woman aged 45 to 65 who had been exposed to COVID-19.

CDR3 sequence: CASSPRLAGAGGEQFF. The DNA for the CDR3 is TGTGCCAGCAGCCCGCGACTAGCGGGGGCCGGGGGTGAGCAGTTCTTC. This chain links TRBV9 with TRBJ2-1; 12 bases map to TRBD2. Germline lookup yields CDR1 SGDLS and CDR2 YYNGEE. V dropped 4 bases and J dropped 9; count of bases not matched to a gene: 11. The CDR3 is 16 residues long. The full variable domain, with the rest looked up from reference TRBV9 and TRBJ2-1, is DSGVTQTPKHLITATGQRVTLRCSPRSGDLSVYWYQQSLDQGLQFLIQYYNGEERAKGNILERFSAQQFPDLHSELNLSSLELGDSALYFCASSPRLAGAGGEQFFGPGTRLTVL.